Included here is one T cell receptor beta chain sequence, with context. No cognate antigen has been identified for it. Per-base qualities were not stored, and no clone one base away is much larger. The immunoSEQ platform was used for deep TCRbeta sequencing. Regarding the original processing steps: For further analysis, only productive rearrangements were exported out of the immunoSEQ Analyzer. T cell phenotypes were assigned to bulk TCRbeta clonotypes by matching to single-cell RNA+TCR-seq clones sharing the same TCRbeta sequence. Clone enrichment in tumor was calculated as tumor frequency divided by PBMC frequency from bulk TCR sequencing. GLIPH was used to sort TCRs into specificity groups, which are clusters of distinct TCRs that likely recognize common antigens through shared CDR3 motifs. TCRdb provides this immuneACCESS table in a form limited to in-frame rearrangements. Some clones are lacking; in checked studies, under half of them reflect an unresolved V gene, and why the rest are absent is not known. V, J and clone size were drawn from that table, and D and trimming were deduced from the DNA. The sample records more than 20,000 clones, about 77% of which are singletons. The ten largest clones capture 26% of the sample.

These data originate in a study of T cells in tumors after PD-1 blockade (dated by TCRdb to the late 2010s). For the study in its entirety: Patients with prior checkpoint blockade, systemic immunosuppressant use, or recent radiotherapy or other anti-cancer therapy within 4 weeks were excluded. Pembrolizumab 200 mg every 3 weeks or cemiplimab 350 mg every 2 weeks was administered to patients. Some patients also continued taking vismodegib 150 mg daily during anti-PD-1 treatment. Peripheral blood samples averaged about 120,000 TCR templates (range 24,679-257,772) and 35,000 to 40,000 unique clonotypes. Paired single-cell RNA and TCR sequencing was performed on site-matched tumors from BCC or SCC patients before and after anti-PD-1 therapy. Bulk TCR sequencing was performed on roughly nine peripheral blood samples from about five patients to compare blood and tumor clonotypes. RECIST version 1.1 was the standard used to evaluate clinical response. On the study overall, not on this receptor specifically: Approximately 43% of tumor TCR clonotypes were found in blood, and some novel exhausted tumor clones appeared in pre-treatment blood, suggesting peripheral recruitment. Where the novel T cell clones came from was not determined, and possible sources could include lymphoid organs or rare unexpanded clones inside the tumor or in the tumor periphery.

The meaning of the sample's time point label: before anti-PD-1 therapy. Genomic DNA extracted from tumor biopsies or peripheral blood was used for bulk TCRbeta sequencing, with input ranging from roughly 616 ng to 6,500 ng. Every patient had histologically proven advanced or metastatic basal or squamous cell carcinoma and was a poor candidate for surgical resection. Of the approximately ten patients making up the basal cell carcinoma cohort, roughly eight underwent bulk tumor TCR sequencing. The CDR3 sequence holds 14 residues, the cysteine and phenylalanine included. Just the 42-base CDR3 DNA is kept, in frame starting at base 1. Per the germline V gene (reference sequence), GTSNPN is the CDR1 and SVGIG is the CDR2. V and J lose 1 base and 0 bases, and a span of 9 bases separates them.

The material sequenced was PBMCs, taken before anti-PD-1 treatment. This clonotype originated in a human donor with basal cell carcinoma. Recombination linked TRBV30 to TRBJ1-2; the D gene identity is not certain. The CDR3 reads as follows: CAWSEESTNYGYTF. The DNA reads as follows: TGTGCCTGGAGTGAAGAGAGCACTAACTATGGCTACACCTTC.